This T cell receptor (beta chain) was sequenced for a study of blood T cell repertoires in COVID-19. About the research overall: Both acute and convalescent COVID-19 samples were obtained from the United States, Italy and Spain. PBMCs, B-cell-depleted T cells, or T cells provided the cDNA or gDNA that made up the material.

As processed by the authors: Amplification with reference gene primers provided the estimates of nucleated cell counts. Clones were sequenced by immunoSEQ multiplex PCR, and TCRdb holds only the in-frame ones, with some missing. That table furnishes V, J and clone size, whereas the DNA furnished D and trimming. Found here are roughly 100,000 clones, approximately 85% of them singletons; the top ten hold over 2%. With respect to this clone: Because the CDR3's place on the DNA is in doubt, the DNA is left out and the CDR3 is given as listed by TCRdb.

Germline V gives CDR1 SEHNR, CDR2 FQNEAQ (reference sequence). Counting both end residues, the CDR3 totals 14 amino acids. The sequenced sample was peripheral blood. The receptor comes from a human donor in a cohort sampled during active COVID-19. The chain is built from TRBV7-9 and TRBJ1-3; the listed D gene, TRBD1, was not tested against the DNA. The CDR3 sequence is CASSSSDTRATIYF.